This is a list of T cell receptor beta chains from one sample in a study of blood T cell repertoires in COVID-19. Clones were sequenced by immunoSEQ multiplex PCR, and TCRdb holds only the in-frame ones, with some missing. This sample carries 95,000 to 120,000 clones, 88% of them seen once, and the ten largest clones take 2% to 2.5%. Sequencing was carried out using peripheral blood. The receptor set was obtained from a human donor in a cohort sampled during active COVID-19. Both conserved end residues are part of each CDR3. The D gene is left open where the match is weak. Part of the rows lack a size; the others show once, few, many or a class for expanded clones.

d_gene,v_gene,abundance,j_gene,CDR3aa,CDR3nt
-,TRBV5-1,-,TRBJ2-1,CASSLANGRGEQFF,TGCGCCAGCAGCTTGGCCAACGGACGGGGTGAGCAGTTCTTC
TRBD1,TRBV5-1,-,TRBJ1-2,CASSLGQGANYGYTF,TGCGCCAGCAGCTTGGGACAGGGCGCTAACTATGGCTACACCTTC
-,TRBV7-8,-,TRBJ2-7,CASSLTGISGYEQYF,TGTGCCAGCAGCCTCACGGGGATATCGGGGTACGAGCAGTACTTC
TRBD2,TRBV11-2,-,TRBJ2-2,CASSLDRLAERTGELFF,TGTGCCAGCAGCTTAGATCGGCTAGCGGAACGCACCGGGGAGCTGTTTTTT
TRBD1,TRBV7-2,-,TRBJ1-5,CASSRNQGAKQPQHF,TGTGCCAGCAGCCGCAATCAGGGGGCAAAACAGCCCCAGCATTTT
-,TRBV2,once,TRBJ2-5,CASSATRTAETQYF,TGTGCCAGCAGTGCAACTAGGACTGCAGAGACCCAGTACTTC
TRBD1,TRBV5-8,-,TRBJ2-1,CASSFRDRGVVNEQFF,TGTGCCAGCAGCTTCAGAGACAGGGGGGTGGTCAATGAGCAGTTCTTC
TRBD1,TRBV19,-,TRBJ2-2,CASSPDRGLAGELFF,TGTGCCAGTAGTCCCGACAGGGGCTTAGCCGGGGAGCTGTTTTTT
-,TRBV30,-,TRBJ1-1,CAWSPVREAFF,TGTGCCTGGAGTCCCGTGCGTGAAGCTTTCTTT
TRBD1,TRBV5-1,-,TRBJ1-4,CASSGWGQGDEKLFF,TGCGCCAGCAGCGGGTGGGGACAGGGGGATGAAAAACTGTTTTTT
-,TRBV5-1,once,TRBJ2-3,CASSIQGSTDTQYF,TGCGCCAGCAGCATACAGGGAAGCACAGATACGCAGTATTTT
-,TRBV6-5,-,TRBJ1-6,CASSYSFGRDNSPLHF,TGTGCCAGCAGTTACTCCTTCGGCAGGGATAATTCACCCCTCCACTTT
TRBD1,TRBV4-1,-,TRBJ1-6,CASSQLDREGSPLHF,TGCGCCAGCAGCCAATTGGACAGGGAGGGTTCACCCCTCCACTTT
-,TRBV5-1,-,TRBJ2-7,CASSLAFGRIEQYF,TGCGCCAGCAGCCTGGCCTTTGGGCGCATCGAGCAGTACTTC
-,TRBV5-1,-,TRBJ1-1,CASSLTRGNTEAFF,TGCGCCAGCAGCTTGACCAGGGGAAACACTGAAGCTTTCTTT
-,TRBV5-1,-,TRBJ2-7,CASPSDWTPPIEQYF,TGCGCCAGCCCCTCGGACTGGACGCCACCCATCGAGCAGTACTTC
-,TRBV7-3,-,TRBJ2-2,CASSPRSAGELFF,TGTGCCAGCAGCCCCAGATCCGCCGGGGAGCTGTTTTTT
-,TRBV28,-,TRBJ1-5,CASRGLNQPQHF,TGTGCCAGCAGGGGCCTCAATCAGCCCCAGCATTTT
-,TRBV6-5,once,TRBJ2-5,CASSPREWETQYF,TGTGCCAGCAGCCCACGGGAATGGGAGACCCAGTACTTC
-,TRBV19,-,TRBJ2-5,CASSIGSPGTQYF,TGTGCCAGTAGTATAGGCTCTCCAGGGACCCAGTACTTC
TRBD2,TRBV5-6,-,TRBJ2-3,CASSLFGGGTDTQYF,TGTGCCAGCAGCTTGTTCGGGGGGGGCACAGATACGCAGTATTTT
-,TRBV18,-,TRBJ1-1,CASSPGGRTNTEAFF,TGTGCCAGCTCACCGGGGGGGAGAACCAACACTGAAGCTTTCTTT
TRBD1,TRBV18,-,TRBJ1-1,CASSPPGGAKNTEAFF,TGTGCCAGCTCACCACCAGGGGGCGCGAAGAACACTGAAGCTTTCTTT
-,TRBV6-6,once,TRBJ2-7,CASSRRGGTYEQYF,TGTGCCAGCAGCCGGAGGGGGGGAACCTACGAGCAGTACTTC
-,TRBV5-1,-,TRBJ2-1,CASSFTAGRNEQFF,TGCGCCAGCAGCTTTACGGCTGGGCGCAATGAGCAGTTCTTC
-,TRBV7-6,-,TRBJ1-3,CASSPDRPPGNTIYF,TGTGCCAGCAGCCCGGACAGACCTCCTGGAAACACCATATATTTT
TRBD1,TRBV9,-,TRBJ2-5,CASSVGARQGQETQYF,TGTGCCAGCAGCGTAGGCGCCCGACAGGGACAAGAGACCCAGTACTTC
-,TRBV19,-,TRBJ2-7,CASSHFWGQSYEQYF,TGTGCCAGTAGCCACTTTTGGGGGCAGTCCTACGAGCAGTACTTC
-,TRBV11-2,-,TRBJ2-7,CASRPPLPSSYEQYF,TGTGCCAGCAGACCGCCTTTACCGAGCTCCTACGAGCAGTACTTC
TRBD1,TRBV6-5,once,TRBJ2-7,CASSYGQGATYEQYF,TGTGCCAGCAGTTACGGACAGGGGGCCACCTACGAGCAGTACTTC
TRBD1,TRBV6-5,-,TRBJ1-6,CASSYGTGGSNSPLHF,TGTGCCAGCAGTTACGGGACAGGGGGTTCGAATTCACCCCTCCACTTT
-,TRBV5-1,-,TRBJ1-2,CASSLGGGNYGYTF,TGCGCCAGCAGCTTGGGTGGGGGGAACTATGGCTACACCTTC
-,TRBV6-4,-,TRBJ1-2,CASSDRGVDGYTF,TGTGCCAGCAGTGATCGCGGGGTTGATGGCTACACCTTC
-,TRBV19,-,TRBJ1-5,CASRLMDSASGQPQHF,TGTGCCAGTAGGCTCATGGACAGCGCCTCTGGTCAGCCCCAGCATTTT
-,TRBV6-1,-,TRBJ1-5,CASSEAQAYPGDQPQHF,TGTGCCAGCAGTGAAGCGCAGGCATACCCCGGGGATCAGCCCCAGCATTTT
-,TRBV4-2,-,TRBJ1-6,CASSQEGRSLRSPLHF,TGTGCCAGCAGCCAAGAGGGCAGGTCTTTACGATCACCCCTCCACTTT